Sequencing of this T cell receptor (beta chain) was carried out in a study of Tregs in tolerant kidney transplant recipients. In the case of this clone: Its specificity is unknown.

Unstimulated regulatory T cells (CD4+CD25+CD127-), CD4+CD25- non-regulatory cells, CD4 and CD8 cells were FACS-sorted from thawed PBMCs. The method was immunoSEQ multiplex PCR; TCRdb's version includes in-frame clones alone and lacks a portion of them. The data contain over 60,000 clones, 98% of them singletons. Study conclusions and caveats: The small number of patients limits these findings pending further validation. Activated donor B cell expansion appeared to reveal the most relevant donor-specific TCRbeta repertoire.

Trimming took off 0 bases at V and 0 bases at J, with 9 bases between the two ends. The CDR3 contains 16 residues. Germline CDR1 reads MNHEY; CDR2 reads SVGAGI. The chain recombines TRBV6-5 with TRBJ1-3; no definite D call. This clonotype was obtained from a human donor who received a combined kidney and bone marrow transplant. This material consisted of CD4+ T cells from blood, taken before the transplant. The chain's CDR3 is CASSYSIQFSGNTIYF. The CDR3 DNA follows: TGTGCCAGCAGTTACTCCATACAGTTCTCTGGAAACACCATATATTTT.